The 7 T cell receptor beta chains presented below share a single source sample, sequenced in a study of shared clonotypes between healthy human individuals (dated by TCRdb to 2020 to 2022). Library method: the immunoSEQ multiplex PCR assay. TCRdb took this table from immuneACCESS and kept in-frame rearrangements with V and J called. Such tables lack part of the clones; where checked against another copy, unresolved V genes explain under half of the gap, and the rest is unexplained. Here the sample has 2 million to 3 million clones; approximately 93% occur a single time. The ten largest clones represent 0.35% to 0.45% of the sample. What was sequenced was naive CD4+ T cells from PBMCs. This specimen's cell subset or site label, per the study, means: CD45RA+ positively selected. The receptors were gathered from a man aged 18 to 30 in good health. Some clones in this sample may be carry-over from other donors' samples.

Regarding this clone: Other nucleotide sequences in the sample specify the same CDR3. The chain joins TRBV28 to TRBJ2-1; TRBD2 is a possible D gene (6 bases). With 3 bases removed from V and 8 bases from J, the gap between germline ends came to 11 bases. Germline CDR1 reads MDHEN; CDR2 reads SYDVKM. This CDR3 spans 13 amino acids. CDR3 residues: CASSFSGGDEQFF. CDR3 DNA sequence: TGTGCCAGCAGTTTCTCAGGCGGGGATGAGCAGTTCTTC.

The rearrangement uses TRBV15 and TRBJ2-6; D might be TRBD2 (5 bases). CDR1 and CDR2 (germline): LNHNV, YYDKDF (reference sequence). The CDR3 covers 19 residues. Trimming stripped 0 bases from V and 1 base from J, with 16 bases between. Here the CDR3 reads CATSRDIRSGNSGANVLTF. CDR3 DNA sequence: TGTGCCACCAGCAGAGATATTCGTTCGGGGAATTCTGGGGCCAACGTCCTGACTTTC.

The V call is TRBV5-1, the J call TRBJ2-5, with D hard to call. Trimming left V 1 base short and J 0 bases short, with 4 bases between. Per the germline V gene, CDR1 is SGHRS and CDR2 is YFSETQ. The CDR3 loop spans 13 amino acids. CDR3 loop: CASSLMNQETQYF. The DNA for the CDR3 is TGCGCCAGCAGCTTGATGAACCAAGAGACCCAGTACTTC.

This chain uses TRBV6-1 with TRBJ2-3; perhaps D is TRBD1 or TRBD2 (6 bases each). This CDR3 comprises 14 residues. Trimming took off 8 bases at V and 1 base at J, with 13 bases between the two ends. Germline V gene sequence: CDR1 MNHNS, CDR2 SASEGT. CDR3 sequence: CASHREEGTDTQYF. The CDR3 coding sequence is TGTGCCAGCCACAGGGAGGAGGGCACAGATACGCAGTATTTT.

This chain links TRBV6-1 with TRBJ1-1; D call uncertain. V gave up 4 bases and J gave up 0 bases, with 15 bases separating them. The CDR3 is 16 residues long. The germline gives CDR1 MNHNS, CDR2 SASEGT. The CDR3 is CASSGRARAVNTEAFF. DNA for the CDR3: TGTGCCAGCAGTGGTCGGGCCCGAGCTGTGAACACTGAAGCTTTCTTT.

The chain links TRBV7-9 to TRBJ2-1, with D possibly TRBD1 on 5 matching bases. The CDR3 has 16 residues. The germline gives CDR1 SEHNR, CDR2 FQNEAQ (reference sequence). Trimming removed 5 bases from V and 0 bases from J, with 14 bases in between. The CDR3: CASSGRGGISYNEQFF. Written as DNA, the CDR3 is TGTGCCAGCAGCGGAAGGGGTGGGATCTCCTACAATGAGCAGTTCTTC.

With respect to this clone: The sample contains more than one DNA sequence encoding this CDR3. CDR3 loop: CASSRDRQETQYF. Here the CDR3 DNA reads TGTGCCAGCAGTAGGGACAGGCAAGAGACCCAGTACTTC. V usage is TRBV2 and J usage is TRBJ2-5, with 8 positions matching TRBD1. The CDR3 sequence is 13 residues long. CDR1 and CDR2 (germline): SNHLY, FYNNEI. The V gene end was trimmed by 5 bases and the J gene end by 2 bases; junction bases not matched to a gene: 1.